Listed below are T cell receptor beta chains from one sample, sequenced in a study of CD8+ T cells in alopecia areata. The table came from immunoSEQ multiplex PCR; TCRdb's copy has only in-frame clones and leaves some out. The profile shows 35,000 to 45,000 clones, roughly 92% of them singletons. The sequencing here drew on CD8+ T cells sorted from blood, taken at week 24, from a patient treated with tofacitinib. The receptors shown here come from a human donor with alopecia areata. CDR3s include the opening cysteine and the closing phenylalanine or tryptophan. Each record gives: clone size, D gene, J gene, V gene, CDR3 protein, CDR3 DNA. A D gene is named only where the DNA matches it firmly. Clone size is stated in some rows and not others, as once, few, many or a class when expanded.

clone size: -; D gene: -; J gene: TRBJ1-6; V gene: TRBV7-8; CDR3 protein: CASSLGQPPASYNSPLHF; CDR3 DNA: TGTGCCAGCAGCTTAGGGCAGCCCCCCGCCTCCTATAATTCACCCCTCCACTTT
clone size: -; D gene: -; J gene: TRBJ2-1; V gene: TRBV21-1; CDR3 protein: CASSDPGDLEGNEQFF; CDR3 DNA: TGTGCCAGCAGCGATCCAGGGGATCTAGAGGGAAATGAGCAGTTCTTC
clone size: few; D gene: TRBD2; J gene: TRBJ2-1; V gene: TRBV27; CDR3 protein: CASSVRGGIYNEQFF; CDR3 DNA: TGTGCCAGCAGCGTACGGGGGGGGATCTACAATGAGCAGTTCTTC
clone size: -; D gene: -; J gene: TRBJ2-7; V gene: TRBV12-2; CDR3 protein: CASRFTAYEQYF; CDR3 DNA: TGTGCAAGTCGCTTCACAGCCTACGAGCAGTACTTC
clone size: once; D gene: -; J gene: TRBJ2-1; V gene: TRBV29-1; CDR3 protein: CSALSGGLLSYNEQFF; CDR3 DNA: TGCAGCGCCCTTTCTGGGGGTCTCCTCTCCTACAATGAGCAGTTCTTC
clone size: -; D gene: -; J gene: TRBJ2-7; V gene: TRBV5-4; CDR3 protein: CASSLRAGYEQYF; CDR3 DNA: TGTGCCAGCAGCTTGAGGGCCGGGTACGAGCAGTACTTC
clone size: -; D gene: TRBD1; J gene: TRBJ2-5; V gene: TRBV7-9; CDR3 protein: CASRQGLNQETQYF; CDR3 DNA: TGTGCCAGCAGACAGGGGTTAAACCAAGAGACCCAGTACTTC
clone size: -; D gene: -; J gene: TRBJ2-6; V gene: TRBV15; CDR3 protein: CATSRDPGMGSGANVLTF; CDR3 DNA: TGTGCCACCAGCAGAGATCCGGGTATGGGATCTGGGGCCAACGTCCTGACTTTC
clone size: once; D gene: -; J gene: TRBJ2-7; V gene: TRBV2; CDR3 protein: CASSEGERNYEQYF; CDR3 DNA: TGTGCCAGCAGTGAAGGTGAGCGGAACTACGAGCAGTACTTC
clone size: -; D gene: TRBD1; J gene: TRBJ1-2; V gene: TRBV7-9; CDR3 protein: CASSPPGQGSGYTF; CDR3 DNA: TGTGCCAGCAGCCCCCCGGGACAGGGCTCCGGCTACACCTTC
clone size: -; D gene: -; J gene: TRBJ1-4; V gene: TRBV27; CDR3 protein: CASSFGGAREKLFF; CDR3 DNA: TGTGCCAGCAGTTTCGGGGGGGCGAGAGAAAAACTGTTTTTT
clone size: -; D gene: -; J gene: TRBJ2-7; V gene: TRBV28; CDR3 protein: CASSPYISYEQYF; CDR3 DNA: TGTGCCAGCAGTCCCTACATTTCCTACGAGCAGTACTTC
clone size: -; D gene: TRBD1; J gene: TRBJ2-4; V gene: TRBV29-1; CDR3 protein: CSVRQGDIQYF; CDR3 DNA: TGCAGCGTCAGACAGGGGGACATTCAGTACTTC
clone size: once; D gene: TRBD2; J gene: TRBJ2-5; V gene: TRBV27; CDR3 protein: CASTPRAGGPETQYF; CDR3 DNA: TGTGCCAGCACCCCCAGAGCGGGGGGGCCTGAGACCCAGTACTTC
clone size: -; D gene: -; J gene: TRBJ2-5; V gene: TRBV7-2; CDR3 protein: CASSLQGQETQYF; CDR3 DNA: TGTGCCAGCAGCCTCCAGGGTCAAGAGACCCAGTACTTC
clone size: once; D gene: -; J gene: TRBJ1-5; V gene: TRBV6-5; CDR3 protein: CASSYGMGQPQHF; CDR3 DNA: TGTGCCAGCAGTTACGGGATGGGTCAGCCCCAGCATTTT
clone size: -; D gene: -; J gene: TRBJ2-7; V gene: TRBV6-5; CDR3 protein: CASSPADRNYEQYF; CDR3 DNA: TGCGCCAGCAGCCCGGCGGACAGAAACTACGAGCAGTACTTC
clone size: -; D gene: -; J gene: TRBJ2-7; V gene: TRBV29-1; CDR3 protein: CSVEEGGGGEYEQYF; CDR3 DNA: TGCAGCGTTGAAGAAGGCGGAGGGGGCGAGTACGAGCAGTACTTC
clone size: -; D gene: -; J gene: TRBJ2-5; V gene: TRBV7-3; CDR3 protein: CARTGWGGQETQYF; CDR3 DNA: TGTGCCAGAACTGGGTGGGGAGGCCAAGAGACCCAGTACTTC
clone size: -; D gene: -; J gene: TRBJ2-2; V gene: TRBV5-1; CDR3 protein: CASSLEGREHTGELFF; CDR3 DNA: TGCGCCAGCAGCTTGGAAGGCAGGGAGCACACCGGGGAGCTGTTTTTT
clone size: -; D gene: -; J gene: TRBJ2-7; V gene: TRBV27; CDR3 protein: CASSIQTGPYEQYF; CDR3 DNA: TGTGCCAGCAGTATCCAGACAGGTCCCTACGAGCAGTACTTC
clone size: -; D gene: -; J gene: TRBJ2-1; V gene: TRBV27; CDR3 protein: CASSLSKGSYNEQFF; CDR3 DNA: TGTGCCAGCAGTTTATCGAAGGGGTCCTACAATGAGCAGTTCTTC
clone size: -; D gene: -; J gene: TRBJ2-7; V gene: TRBV29-1; CDR3 protein: CSVDQEGFYEQYF; CDR3 DNA: TGCAGCGTTGACCAGGAGGGATTCTACGAGCAGTACTTC
clone size: -; D gene: TRBD1; J gene: TRBJ2-7; V gene: TRBV27; CDR3 protein: CASAQGAAYEQYF; CDR3 DNA: TGTGCCAGCGCTCAGGGGGCGGCCTACGAGCAGTACTTC
clone size: -; D gene: -; J gene: TRBJ2-7; V gene: TRBV7-9; CDR3 protein: CASSLEDTPEQYF; CDR3 DNA: TGTGCCAGCAGCTTAGAGGACACCCCCGAGCAGTACTTC
clone size: -; D gene: -; J gene: TRBJ1-4; V gene: TRBV28; CDR3 protein: CASSLSLKEEDEKLFF; CDR3 DNA: TGTGCCAGCAGTTTAAGCCTAAAGGAAGAGGATGAAAAACTGTTTTTT
clone size: -; D gene: -; J gene: TRBJ2-1; V gene: TRBV7-4; CDR3 protein: CASSLPNYNEQFF; CDR3 DNA: TGTGCCAGCAGCTTGCCTAACTACAATGAGCAGTTCTTC
clone size: -; D gene: TRBD1; J gene: TRBJ2-1; V gene: TRBV6-1; CDR3 protein: CASGGDRTYNEQFF; CDR3 DNA: TGTGCCAGCGGTGGGGACAGAACCTACAATGAGCAGTTCTTC
clone size: -; D gene: -; J gene: TRBJ2-7; V gene: TRBV7-6; CDR3 protein: CASSLDSGAPYEQYF; CDR3 DNA: TGTGCCAGCAGCTTAGATTCTGGAGCCCCCTACGAGCAGTACTTC
clone size: -; D gene: -; J gene: TRBJ2-7; V gene: TRBV25-1; CDR3 protein: CASSEFGQGYEQYF; CDR3 DNA: TGTGCCAGCAGTGAATTCGGCCAGGGCTACGAGCAGTACTTC
clone size: -; D gene: -; J gene: TRBJ2-7; V gene: TRBV11-2; CDR3 protein: CASSLVVLHYSSYEQYF; CDR3 DNA: TGTGCCAGCAGCTTAGTTGTCCTGCACTACAGCTCCTACGAGCAGTACTTC
clone size: -; D gene: -; J gene: TRBJ2-7; V gene: TRBV30; CDR3 protein: CAWILDVYEQYF; CDR3 DNA: TGTGCCTGGATTTTAGACGTTTACGAGCAGTACTTC
clone size: -; D gene: TRBD1; J gene: TRBJ2-3; V gene: TRBV4-3; CDR3 protein: CASSQEGRGPDTQYF; CDR3 DNA: TGCGCCAGCAGCCAAGAGGGAAGGGGGCCGGATACGCAGTATTTT